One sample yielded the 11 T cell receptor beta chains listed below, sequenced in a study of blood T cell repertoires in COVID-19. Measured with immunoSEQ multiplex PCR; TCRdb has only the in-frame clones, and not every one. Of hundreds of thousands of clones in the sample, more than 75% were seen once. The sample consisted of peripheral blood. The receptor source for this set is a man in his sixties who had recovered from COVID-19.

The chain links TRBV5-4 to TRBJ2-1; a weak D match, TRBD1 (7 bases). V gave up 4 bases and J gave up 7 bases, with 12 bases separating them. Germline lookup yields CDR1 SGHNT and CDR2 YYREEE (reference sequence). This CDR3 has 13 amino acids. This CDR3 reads CASSGGTENEQFF. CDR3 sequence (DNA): TGTGCCAGCAGCGGAGGGACAGAGAATGAGCAGTTCTTC.

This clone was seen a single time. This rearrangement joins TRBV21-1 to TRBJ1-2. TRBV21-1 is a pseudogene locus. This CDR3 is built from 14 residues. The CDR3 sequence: CASSITGQRDGYTF. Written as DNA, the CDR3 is TGTGCCAGCAGCATCACGGGGCAGCGGGATGGCTACACCTTC.

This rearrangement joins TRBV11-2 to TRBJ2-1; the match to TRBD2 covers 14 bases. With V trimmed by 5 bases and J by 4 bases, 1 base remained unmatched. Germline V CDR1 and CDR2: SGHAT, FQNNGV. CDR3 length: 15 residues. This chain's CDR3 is CASSGLAGGYNEQFF. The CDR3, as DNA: TGTGCCAGCAGCGGACTAGCGGGGGGTTACAATGAGCAGTTCTTC.

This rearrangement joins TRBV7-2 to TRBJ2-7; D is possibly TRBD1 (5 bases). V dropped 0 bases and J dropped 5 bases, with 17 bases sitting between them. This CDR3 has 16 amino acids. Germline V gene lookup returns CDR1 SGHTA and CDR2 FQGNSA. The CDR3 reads CASSLAGQVATNEQYF. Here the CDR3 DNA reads TGTGCCAGCAGCTTAGCGGGGCAGGTGGCCACCAACGAGCAGTACTTC.

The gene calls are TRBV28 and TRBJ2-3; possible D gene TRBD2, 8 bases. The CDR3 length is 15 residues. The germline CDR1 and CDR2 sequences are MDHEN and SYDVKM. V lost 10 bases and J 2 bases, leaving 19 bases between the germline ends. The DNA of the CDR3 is TGTGCCATCAATACGGGGGGGACAGCCACAGATACGCAGTATTTT. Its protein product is CAINTGGTATDTQYF.

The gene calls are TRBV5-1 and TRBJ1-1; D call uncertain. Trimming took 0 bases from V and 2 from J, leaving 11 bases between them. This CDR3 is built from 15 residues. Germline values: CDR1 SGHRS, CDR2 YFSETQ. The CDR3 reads CASSLEGSDNTEAFF. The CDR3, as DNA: TGCGCCAGCAGCTTGGAAGGCAGCGACAACACTGAAGCTTTCTTT.

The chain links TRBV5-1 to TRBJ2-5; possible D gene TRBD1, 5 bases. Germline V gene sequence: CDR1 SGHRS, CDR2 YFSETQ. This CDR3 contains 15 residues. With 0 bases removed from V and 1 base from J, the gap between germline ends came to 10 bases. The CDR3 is CASSLGQGFQETQYF. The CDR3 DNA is TGCGCCAGCAGCTTGGGGCAGGGATTCCAAGAGACCCAGTACTTC.

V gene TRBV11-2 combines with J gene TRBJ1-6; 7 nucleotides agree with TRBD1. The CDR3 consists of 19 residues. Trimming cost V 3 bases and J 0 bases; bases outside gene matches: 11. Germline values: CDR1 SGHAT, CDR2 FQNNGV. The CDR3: CASSFSQGTASSYNSPLHF. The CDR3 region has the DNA TGTGCCAGCAGCTTTAGCCAGGGGACAGCAAGCTCCTATAATTCACCCCTCCACTTT.

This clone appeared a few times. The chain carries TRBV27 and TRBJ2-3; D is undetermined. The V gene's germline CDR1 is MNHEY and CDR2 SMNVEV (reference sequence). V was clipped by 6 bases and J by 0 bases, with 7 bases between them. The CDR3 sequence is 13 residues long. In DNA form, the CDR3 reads TGTGCCAGCAGAGCTCAAAGCACAGATACGCAGTATTTT. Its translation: CASRAQSTDTQYF.

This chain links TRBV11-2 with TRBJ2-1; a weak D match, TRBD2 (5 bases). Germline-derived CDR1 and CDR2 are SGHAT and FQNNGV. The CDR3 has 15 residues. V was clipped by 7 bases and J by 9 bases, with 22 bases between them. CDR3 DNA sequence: TGTGCCAGCACTCTCGGGAAATACCAGGCAGGTGAGCAGTTCTTC. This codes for CASTLGKYQAGEQFF.

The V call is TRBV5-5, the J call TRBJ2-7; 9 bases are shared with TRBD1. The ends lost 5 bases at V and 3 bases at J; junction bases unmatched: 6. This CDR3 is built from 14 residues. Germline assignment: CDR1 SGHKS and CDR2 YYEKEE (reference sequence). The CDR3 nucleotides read TGTGCCAGCAGACCCGGGACAGGGCACTACGAGCAGTACTTC. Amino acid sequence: CASRPGTGHYEQYF.